This T cell receptor (beta chain) is from a study of cytomegalovirus exposure and HLA in healthy donors. A multiplex PCR was run with 60 Vbeta primers and 13 Jbeta primers. Data came from immunoSEQ multiplex PCR; TCRdb stores just in-frame clones and leaves some out. The repertoire holds roughly 200,000 clones, with around 86% as singletons. The CDR3 has 16 residues. V lost 4 bases and J 3 bases, leaving 17 bases between the germline ends. Germline values: CDR1 SGHTS, CDR2 YDEGEE. The chain recombines TRBV5-8 with TRBJ2-1; D is ambiguous. The clonotype originates from a middle-aged woman in good health and CMV-seronegative. The specimen sequenced was PBMCs. CDR3 nucleotides: TGTGCCAGCAGCCGCAGTCAGGCAGGCTTCTACAATGAGCAGTTCTTC. Its protein product is CASSRSQAGFYNEQFF.